These 5 T cell receptor beta chains were sequenced from one sample in a study of blood T cell repertoires in COVID-19. Clones were sequenced by immunoSEQ multiplex PCR, and TCRdb holds only the in-frame ones, with some missing. The sample shows tens of thousands of clones, around three quarters of them seen only once. Input material: peripheral blood. The receptors come from a woman between 65 and 79 years old with acute or convalescent COVID-19.

This clone has more than one count but fewer than ten. The chain links TRBV5-6 to TRBJ1-2; tentatively, D is TRBD1 (6 bases). The CDR3 runs to 11 residues. V was clipped by 7 bases and J by 4 bases, with 8 bases between them. Per the germline V gene, CDR1 is SGHDT and CDR2 is YYEEEE. CDR3 in amino acids: CASRDTYGYTF. The CDR3 DNA reads as TGTGCCAGCCGGGACACCTATGGCTACACCTTC.

The chain links TRBV5-3 to TRBJ1-6; D possibly corresponds to TRBD1 (5 bases). TRBV5-3 is an ORF, with its function uncertain. Trimming took off 4 bases at V and 5 bases at J, with 19 bases between the two ends. The CDR3 is 17 amino acids. CDR3 sequence (DNA): TGTGCCAGAAGCCATTACTCCGGGACTTGGGATAATTCACCCCTCCACTTT. Translated: CARSHYSGTWDNSPLHF.

This clone was observed a handful of times. The genes are TRBV5-1 and TRBJ1-2; 7 bases agree with TRBD1. V dropped 3 bases and J dropped 4; count of bases not matched to a gene: 3. The CDR3 is 13 residues long. The V gene's germline CDR1 is SGHRS and CDR2 YFSETQ. CDR3 region: CASSSTGAYGYTF. For the CDR3, the DNA is TGCGCCAGCAGCTCCACAGGGGCCTATGGCTACACCTTC.

This chain uses TRBV7-2 with TRBJ2-2, with 7 bases lining up with TRBD2. CDR1 is SGHTA, CDR2 FQGNSA, per germline. The CDR3 contains 13 residues. V shed 4 bases, J shed 6 bases, and the junction held 2 bases outside the gene matches. CDR3 loop: CASSWGGSGELFF. The CDR3 coding sequence is TGTGCCAGCAGCTGGGGAGGGTCCGGGGAGCTGTTTTTT.

The chain combines TRBV25-1 with TRBJ1-2, with TRBD1 matching 9 bases. The CDR3 loop spans 13 amino acids. J was trimmed by 5 bases and V by 5 bases; bases with no gene match: 3. Germline CDR1 MGHDK, CDR2 SYGVNS. The CDR3 coding sequence is TGTGCCAGCAGTCCCGGGACAGGGTATGGCTACACCTTC. It yields the protein CASSPGTGYGYTF.